This T cell receptor (beta chain) was recorded in a study of Ad26.COV2.S vaccination and SARS-CoV-2 variants. Study at large: It was the COV1001 Ad26.COV2.S trial arm that included the donor. Participants got Ad26.COV2.S intramuscularly, once or twice 56 days apart.

Generated by immunoSEQ multiplex PCR, the TCRdb table keeps only in-frame clones and is missing some. The sample consists of around 340,000 clones, roughly 90% of them appearing once. The length of the CDR3 is 15 residues. In germline, CDR1 is SGHRS, CDR2 YFSETQ. Trimming pared 0 bases from V and 4 bases from J, leaving 13 bases between. As for treatment: some 20 received Ad26.COV2.S at low or high dose, single or two shots; a few received placebo; per-sample allocation not given. Sampling happened 63 days after the first vaccine or placebo injection. Donation was by an adult aged 18-55 years who was in Boston. Expressing Wuhan-strain SARS-CoV-2 spike, an Ad26 vector served as the vaccine.

The V and J genes are TRBV5-1 and TRBJ1-1; maybe TRBD1 (6 bases). The receptor was derived from a person aged 18-60 years who received the Ad26.COV2.S COVID-19 vaccine or a placebo. This material consisted of peripheral blood, taken in a trial of Ad26.COV2.S vaccine versus placebo. In DNA, the CDR3 is TGCGCCAGCAGCTTGGCCTTAGGGGGTAGCACTGAAGCTTTCTTT. It encodes CASSLALGGSTEAFF.